The T cell receptor (beta chain) described here comes from a study of cytomegalovirus exposure and HLA in healthy donors. Germline V gene lookup returns CDR1 SEHNR and CDR2 FQNEAQ (reference sequence). CDR3 length: 14 amino acids. V shed 4 bases and J 8 bases; nucleotides not matched to a gene: 9. Amplification used 60 Vbeta primers and 13 Jbeta primers. The repertoire was sequenced with immunoSEQ multiplex PCR; TCRdb's copy has only in-frame clones and lacks some. In the table there are about 100,000 clones, about three quarters of which are singletons. This clone was seen a few times. The clonotype originates from a male donor in good health and CMV-seropositive. This rearrangement joins TRBV7-9 to TRBJ2-3; 7 positions match TRBD1. The sample taken for sequencing was PBMCs. The DNA of the CDR3 is TGTGCCAGCAGCTACCCTTTGGCAGGGGGTACGCAGTATTTT. Amino acid sequence: CASSYPLAGGTQYF.